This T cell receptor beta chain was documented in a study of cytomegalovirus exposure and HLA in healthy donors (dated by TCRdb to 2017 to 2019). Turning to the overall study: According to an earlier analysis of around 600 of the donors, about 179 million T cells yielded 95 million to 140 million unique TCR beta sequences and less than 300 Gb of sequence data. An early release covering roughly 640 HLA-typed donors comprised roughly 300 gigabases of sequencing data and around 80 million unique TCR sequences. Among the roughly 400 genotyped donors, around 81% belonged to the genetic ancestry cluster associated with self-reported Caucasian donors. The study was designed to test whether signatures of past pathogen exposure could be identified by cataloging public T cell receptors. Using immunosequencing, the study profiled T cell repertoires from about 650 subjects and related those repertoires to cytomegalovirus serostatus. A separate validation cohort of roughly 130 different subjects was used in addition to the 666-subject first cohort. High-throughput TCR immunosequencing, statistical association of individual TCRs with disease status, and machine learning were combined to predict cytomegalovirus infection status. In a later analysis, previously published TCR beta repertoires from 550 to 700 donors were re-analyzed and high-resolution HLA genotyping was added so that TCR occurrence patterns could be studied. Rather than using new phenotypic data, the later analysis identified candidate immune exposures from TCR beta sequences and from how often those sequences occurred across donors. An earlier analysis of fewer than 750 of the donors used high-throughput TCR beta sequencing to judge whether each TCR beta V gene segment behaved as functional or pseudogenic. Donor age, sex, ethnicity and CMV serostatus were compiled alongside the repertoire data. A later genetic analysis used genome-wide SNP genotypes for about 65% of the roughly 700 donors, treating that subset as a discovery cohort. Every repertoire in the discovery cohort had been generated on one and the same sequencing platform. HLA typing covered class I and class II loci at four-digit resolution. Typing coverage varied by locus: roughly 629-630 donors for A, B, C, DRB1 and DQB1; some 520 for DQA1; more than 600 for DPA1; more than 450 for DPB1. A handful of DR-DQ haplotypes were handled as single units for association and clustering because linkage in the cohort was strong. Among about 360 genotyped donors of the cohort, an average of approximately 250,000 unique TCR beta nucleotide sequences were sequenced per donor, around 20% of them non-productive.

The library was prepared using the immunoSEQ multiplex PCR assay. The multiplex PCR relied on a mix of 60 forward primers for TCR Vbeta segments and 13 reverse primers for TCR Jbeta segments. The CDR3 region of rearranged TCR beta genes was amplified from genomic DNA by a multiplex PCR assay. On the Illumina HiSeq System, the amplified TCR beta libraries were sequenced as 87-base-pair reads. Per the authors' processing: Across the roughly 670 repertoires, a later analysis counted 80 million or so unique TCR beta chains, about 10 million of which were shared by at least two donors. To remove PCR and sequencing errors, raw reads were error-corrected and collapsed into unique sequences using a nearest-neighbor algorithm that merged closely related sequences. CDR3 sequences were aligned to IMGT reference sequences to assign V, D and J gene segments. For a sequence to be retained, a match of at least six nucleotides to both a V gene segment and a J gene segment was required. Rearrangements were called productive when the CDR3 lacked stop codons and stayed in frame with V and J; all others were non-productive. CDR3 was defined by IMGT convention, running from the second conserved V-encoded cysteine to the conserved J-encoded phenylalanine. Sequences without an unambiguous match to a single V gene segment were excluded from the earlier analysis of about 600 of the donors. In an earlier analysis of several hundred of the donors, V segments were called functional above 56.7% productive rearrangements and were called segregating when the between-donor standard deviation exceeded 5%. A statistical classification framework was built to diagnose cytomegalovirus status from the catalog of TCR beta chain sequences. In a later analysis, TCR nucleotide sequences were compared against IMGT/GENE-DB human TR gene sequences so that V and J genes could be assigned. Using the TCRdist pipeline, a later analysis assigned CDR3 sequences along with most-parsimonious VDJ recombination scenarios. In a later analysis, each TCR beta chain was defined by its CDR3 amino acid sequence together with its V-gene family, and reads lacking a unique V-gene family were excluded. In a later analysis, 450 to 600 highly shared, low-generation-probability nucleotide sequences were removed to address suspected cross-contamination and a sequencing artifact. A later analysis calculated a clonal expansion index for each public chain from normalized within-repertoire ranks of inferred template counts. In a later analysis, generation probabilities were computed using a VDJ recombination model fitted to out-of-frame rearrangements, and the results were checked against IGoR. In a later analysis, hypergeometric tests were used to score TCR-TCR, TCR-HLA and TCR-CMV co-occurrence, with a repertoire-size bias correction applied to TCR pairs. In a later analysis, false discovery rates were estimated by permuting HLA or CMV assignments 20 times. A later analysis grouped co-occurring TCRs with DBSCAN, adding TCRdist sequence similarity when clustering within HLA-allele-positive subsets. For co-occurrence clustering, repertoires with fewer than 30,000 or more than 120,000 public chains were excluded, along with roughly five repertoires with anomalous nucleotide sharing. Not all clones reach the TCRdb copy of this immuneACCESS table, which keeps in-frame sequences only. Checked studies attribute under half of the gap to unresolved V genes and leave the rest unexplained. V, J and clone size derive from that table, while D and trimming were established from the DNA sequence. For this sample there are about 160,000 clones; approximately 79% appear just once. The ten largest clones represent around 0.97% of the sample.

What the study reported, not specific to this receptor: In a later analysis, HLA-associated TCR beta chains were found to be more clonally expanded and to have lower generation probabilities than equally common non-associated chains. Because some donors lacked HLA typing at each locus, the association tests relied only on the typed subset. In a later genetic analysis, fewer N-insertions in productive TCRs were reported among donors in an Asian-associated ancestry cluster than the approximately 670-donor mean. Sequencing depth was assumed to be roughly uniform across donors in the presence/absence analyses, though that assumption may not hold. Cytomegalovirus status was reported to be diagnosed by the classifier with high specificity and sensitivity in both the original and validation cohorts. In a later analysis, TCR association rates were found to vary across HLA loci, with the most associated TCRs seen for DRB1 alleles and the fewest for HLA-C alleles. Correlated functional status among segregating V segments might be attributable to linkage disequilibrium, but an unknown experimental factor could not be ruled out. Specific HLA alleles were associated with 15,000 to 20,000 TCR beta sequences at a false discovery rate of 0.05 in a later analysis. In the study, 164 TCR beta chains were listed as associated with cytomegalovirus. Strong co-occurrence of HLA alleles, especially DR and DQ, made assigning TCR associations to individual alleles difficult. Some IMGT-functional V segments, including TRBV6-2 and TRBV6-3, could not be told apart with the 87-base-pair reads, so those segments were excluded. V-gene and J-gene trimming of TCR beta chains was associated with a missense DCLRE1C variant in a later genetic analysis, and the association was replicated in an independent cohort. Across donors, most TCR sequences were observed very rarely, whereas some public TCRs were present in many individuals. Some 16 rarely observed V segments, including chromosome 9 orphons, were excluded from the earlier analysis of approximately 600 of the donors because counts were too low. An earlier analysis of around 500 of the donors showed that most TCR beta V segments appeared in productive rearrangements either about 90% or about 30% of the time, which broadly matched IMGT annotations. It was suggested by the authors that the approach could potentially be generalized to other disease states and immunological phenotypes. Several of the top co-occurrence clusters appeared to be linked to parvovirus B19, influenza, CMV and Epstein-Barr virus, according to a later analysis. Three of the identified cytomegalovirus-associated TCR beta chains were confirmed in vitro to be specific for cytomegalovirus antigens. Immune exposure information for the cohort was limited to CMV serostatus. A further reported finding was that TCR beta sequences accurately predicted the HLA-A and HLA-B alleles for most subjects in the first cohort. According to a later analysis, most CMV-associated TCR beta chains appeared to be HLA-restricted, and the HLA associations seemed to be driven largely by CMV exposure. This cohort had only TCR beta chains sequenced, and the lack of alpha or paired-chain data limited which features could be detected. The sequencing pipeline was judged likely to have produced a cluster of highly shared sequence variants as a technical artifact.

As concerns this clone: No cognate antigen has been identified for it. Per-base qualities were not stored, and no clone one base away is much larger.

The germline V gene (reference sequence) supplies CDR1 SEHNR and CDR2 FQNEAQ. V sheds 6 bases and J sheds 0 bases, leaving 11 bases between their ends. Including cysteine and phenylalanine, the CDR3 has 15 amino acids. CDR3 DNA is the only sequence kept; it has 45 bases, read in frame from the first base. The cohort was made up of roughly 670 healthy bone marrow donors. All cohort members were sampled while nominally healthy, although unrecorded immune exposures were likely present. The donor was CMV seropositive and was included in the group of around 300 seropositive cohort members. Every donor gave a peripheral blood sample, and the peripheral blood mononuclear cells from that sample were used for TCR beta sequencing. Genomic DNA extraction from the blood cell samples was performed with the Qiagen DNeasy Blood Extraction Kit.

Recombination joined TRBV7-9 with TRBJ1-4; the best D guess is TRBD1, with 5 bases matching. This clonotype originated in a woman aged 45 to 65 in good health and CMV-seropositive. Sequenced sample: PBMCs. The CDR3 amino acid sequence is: CASSSPGATNEKLFF. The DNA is TGTGCCAGCAGTTCTCCGGGGGCAACTAATGAAAAACTGTTTTTT.